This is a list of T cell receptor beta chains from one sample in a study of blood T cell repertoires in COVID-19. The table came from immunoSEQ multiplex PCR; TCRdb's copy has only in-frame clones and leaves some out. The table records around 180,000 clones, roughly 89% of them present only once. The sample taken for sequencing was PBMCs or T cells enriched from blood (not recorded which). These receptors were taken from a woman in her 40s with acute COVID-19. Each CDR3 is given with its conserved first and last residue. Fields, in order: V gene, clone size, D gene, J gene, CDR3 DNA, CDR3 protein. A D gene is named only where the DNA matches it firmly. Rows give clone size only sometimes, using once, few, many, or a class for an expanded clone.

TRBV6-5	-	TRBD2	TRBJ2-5	TGTGCCAGCAGGGGACTAGTGGGTGAGACCCAGTACTTC	CASRGLVGETQYF
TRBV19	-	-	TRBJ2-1	TGTGCCAGTAGTGAAACCGGGACAACCTCCTACAATGAGCAGTTCTTC	CASSETGTTSYNEQFF
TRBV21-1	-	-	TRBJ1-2	TGTGCCAGCAGCAAAGTGACAGGGTGGAATGGCTACACCTTC	CASSKVTGWNGYTF
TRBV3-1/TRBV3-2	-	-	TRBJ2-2	TGTGCCAGCAGCCAAGATGATATGGCCTTAACCGGGGAGCTGTTTTTT	CASSQDDMALTGELFF
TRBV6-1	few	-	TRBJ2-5	TGTGCCAGCAGTGAAGCGCACCGGGAGACCCAGTACTTC	CASSEAHRETQYF
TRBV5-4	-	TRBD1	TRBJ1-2	TGTGCCAGCAGCTACCCAGGGGACAGTAACTATGGCTACACCTTC	CASSYPGDSNYGYTF
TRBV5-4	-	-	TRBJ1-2	TGTGCCAGCAGCTCCGACAGGTATCCTGGCTACACCTTC	CASSSDRYPGYTF
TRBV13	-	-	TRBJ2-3	TGTGCCAGCAGTGAAGGGGGTTTTCGTACAGATACGCAGTATTTT	CASSEGGFRTDTQYF
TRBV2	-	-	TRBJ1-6	TGTGCCAGCACCTCCGGGGGGAGGAGCTCCTATAATTCACCCCTCCACTTT	CASTSGGRSSYNSPLHF
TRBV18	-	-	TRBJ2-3	TGTGCCAGCTCATCCATCAGACTAGCAGATACGCAGTATTTT	CASSSIRLADTQYF
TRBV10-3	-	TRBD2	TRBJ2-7	TGTGCCATCAGTGAGGCGGCAGCGGGACCTATGGAGCAGTACTTC	CAISEAAAGPMEQYF
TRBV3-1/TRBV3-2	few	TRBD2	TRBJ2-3	TGTGCCAGCAGCGAAGGACTAGCGGTCACAGATACGCAGTATTTT	CASSEGLAVTDTQYF
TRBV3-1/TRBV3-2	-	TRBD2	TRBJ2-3	TGTGCCAGCAGCCAACGCCTAGCGGGGGGTCAAGATACGCAGTATTTT	CASSQRLAGGQDTQYF
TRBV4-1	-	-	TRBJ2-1	TGCGCCAGCAGCCAAGAGGGGAGCTCCTACAATGAGCAGTTCTTC	CASSQEGSSYNEQFF
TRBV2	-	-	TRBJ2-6	TGTGCCAGCAGTGTCGGGGTCTCTGGGGCCAACGTCCTGACTTTC	CASSVGVSGANVLTF